This T cell receptor beta chain comes out of a study of blood T cell repertoires in COVID-19. Study in general: In each case, the material was cDNA or gDNA derived from T cells, B-cell-depleted T cells, or PBMCs.

This CDR3 has 13 amino acids. CDR1 and CDR2 (germline): ENHRY, SYGVKD. As for this clone: At one of its ends the junction is not consistent with the germline gene, which may arise from a read error.

Sequenced by immunoSEQ multiplex PCR; TCRdb stores in-frame clones only, minus some. Of around 290,000 clones in the sample, approximately 91% were seen once. V is TRBV10-3 and J is TRBJ2-7; 11 nucleotides match TRBD2. This receptor was taken from a woman in her thirties with COVID-19, enrolled during active disease. The sample comprised peripheral blood. Here the CDR3 DNA reads TGTGCCATCAGCTCCCCTAGGACTAGCGGGCCATTCTTC. This translates into CAISSPRTSGPFF.